A single sample is the source of the 10 T cell receptor beta chains below, sequenced in a study of long-term antiretroviral therapy in people with HIV. Survey level was the resolution at which the v3.0 immunoSEQ assay ran. The protocol was immunoSEQ multiplex PCR, while the TCRdb copy is restricted to in-frame clones and leaves out a portion. This sample yields fewer than 20,000 clones, of which about 81% are seen a single time; approximately 9.2% belongs to the top ten. The starting material was unsorted PBMCs, obtained 0.1 years after starting antiretroviral therapy. The source is a young man with HIV.

In DNA form, the CDR3 reads TGTGCCAGCAACAAAGGCAGGTCGGGGTACAATGAGCAGTTCTTC. Translating it yields CASNKGRSGYNEQFF. The genes are TRBV2 and TRBJ2-1; D perhaps matches TRBD2 (5 bases). This CDR3 spans 15 amino acids. V shed 7 bases and J shed 4 bases, with 17 bases lying between them. Looked up from germline, CDR1 is SNHLY and CDR2 is FYNNEI.

CDR3 amino acids: CASSPSSGRKNEQYF. CDR3 bases: TGCGCCAGCTCGCCCTCGAGCGGGAGGAAGAACGAGCAGTACTTC. The chain has TRBV5-1 and TRBJ2-7, with 9 bases that match TRBD2. This CDR3 is built from 15 residues. Losses at the gene ends were 7 bases for V and 5 bases for J; bases not matched to a gene: 13. Per germline, CDR1 SGHRS and CDR2 YFSETQ.

This clone was counted a single time. This chain links TRBV7-8 with TRBJ2-7, with TRBD1 identical over 7 bases. V lost 0 bases to trimming and J lost 0 bases; unmatched junction nucleotides: 5. Germline CDR1 is SGHVS and CDR2 is FQNEAQ. The CDR3 length is 16 residues. The CDR3 DNA sequence: TGTGCCAGCAGCTTAGCACCCCAGGGGGACTCCTACGAGCAGTACTTC. It translates to CASSLAPQGDSYEQYF.

In DNA form, the CDR3 reads TGTGCCAGCAGCTTGGCACCCGTCGACGAGCAGTACTTC. It yields the protein CASSLAPVDEQYF. The chain recombines TRBV5-6 with TRBJ2-7; no clear D. Trimming left V 0 bases short and J 5 bases short, with 9 bases between. This CDR3 is 13 amino acids long. Germline lookup yields CDR1 SGHDT and CDR2 YYEEEE.

The V and J genes are TRBV5-1 and TRBJ2-1; TRBD1 matches at 11 bases. The CDR3 length is 16 residues. CDR1 is SGHRS, CDR2 YFSETQ, per germline. V dropped 0 bases and J dropped 8; count of bases not matched to a gene: 7. CDR3 nucleotide sequence: TGCGCCAGCAGCTTGGACGGGACAGGGGGTGGGTATGAGCAGTTCTTC. Translated, it gives CASSLDGTGGGYEQFF. Full variable domain (missing parts from reference TRBV5-1 and TRBJ2-1): KAGVTQTPRYLIKTRGQQVTLSCSPISGHRSVSWYQQTPGQGLQFLFEYFSETQRNKGNFPGRFSGRQFSNSRSEMNVSTLELGDSALYLCASSLDGTGGGYEQFFGPGTRLTVL.

The chain couples TRBV2 to TRBJ2-3; no clear D gene. Trimming shortened V by 7 bases and J by 6 bases, and 23 bases separated the two germline ends. The germline CDR1 and CDR2 sequences are SNHLY and FYNNEI. The CDR3 spans 16 residues. The chain's CDR3 is CASTQSALRGRDTQYF. For the CDR3, the DNA is TGTGCCAGCACCCAGTCGGCGCTAAGAGGCCGGGATACGCAGTATTTT.

This sequence joins TRBV15 and TRBJ1-1, with TRBD1 as a possible D gene (6 bases). With 6 bases removed from V and 3 bases from J, the gap between germline ends came to 14 bases. Per germline, CDR1 LNHNV and CDR2 YYDKDF (reference sequence). The CDR3 contains 14 residues. The CDR3 DNA reads as TGTGCCACCAGGGGTAGGCAGGGGTACACTGAAGCTTTCTTT. Its translation: CATRGRQGYTEAFF.

The genes are TRBV6-1 and TRBJ2-7; TRBD1 agrees at 8 bases. CDR3 length: 13 residues. V gave up 4 bases and J gave up 7 bases; unmatched junction bases: 6. The germline gives CDR1 MNHNS, CDR2 SASEGT. The CDR3 region has the DNA TGTGCCAGCAGTGTGGGACAGGCTTTTGAGCAGTACTTC. Residues: CASSVGQAFEQYF.

The rearrangement joins TRBV30 to TRBJ2-5, with 10 bases lining up with TRBD2. Germline values: CDR1 GTSNPN, CDR2 SVGIG (reference sequence). Unmatched junction bases numbered 2, after V lost 3 bases and J lost 4 bases. The CDR3 is made up of 13 amino acids. Written as DNA, the CDR3 is TGTGCCTGGAGCAGACTAGCGGGAGAGACCCAGTACTTC. Translating gives CAWSRLAGETQYF.

The CDR3 region is CASSPGTGLGTEAFF. The DNA for the CDR3 is TGTGCCAGCAGTCCAGGGACAGGTTTGGGAACTGAAGCTTTCTTT. The chain employs TRBV27 and TRBJ1-1; 8 nucleotides line up with TRBD1. Germline V gene lookup returns CDR1 MNHEY and CDR2 SMNVEV (reference sequence). The V and J ends lost 5 bases and 5 bases, in that order; junction bases with no gene match: 10. The CDR3 loop spans 15 amino acids.